These 30 T cell receptor beta chains came from one sample sequenced in a study of cytotoxic CD8 clonotypes in ibrutinib-treated CLL. Sequenced by immunoSEQ multiplex PCR; TCRdb stores in-frame clones only, minus some. The sample shows about 140,000 clones, around 93% of them seen only once. Sequences were derived from PBMCs, sampled after 12 months of ibrutinib treatment. These TCRs come from a human donor with chronic lymphocytic leukemia.

The V call is TRBV27, the J call TRBJ2-7, with TRBD2 identical over 10 bases. J gave up 2 bases and V 5 bases, and 6 bases lay outside the gene matches. The CDR3 extends over 15 amino acids. CDR1 is MNHEY, CDR2 SMNVEV, per germline (reference sequence). The CDR3 region is CASSLLAGGTYEQYF. CDR3 DNA sequence: TGTGCCAGCAGTCTTTTAGCGGGAGGAACCTACGAGCAGTACTTC.

J is TRBJ1-5 and V is TRBV19, with TRBD1 identical over 8 bases. The CDR3 is 18 amino acids. Trimming took 5 bases from V and 6 from J; bases not matched to a gene: 18. Germline V lookup: CDR1 LNHDA, CDR2 SQIVND (reference sequence). Here the CDR3 reads CASSGFGGGGQGGQPQHF. The CDR3 DNA sequence: TGTGCCAGTAGTGGTTTTGGCGGGGGCGGACAGGGAGGTCAGCCCCAGCATTTT. Looking up the rest from reference TRBV19 and TRBJ1-5 gives the full variable domain: DGGITQSPKYLFRKEGQNVTLSCEQNLNHDAMYWYRQDPGQGLRLIYYSQIVNDFQKGDIAEGYSVSREKKESFPLTVTSAQKNPTAFYLCASSGFGGGGQGGQPQHFGDGTRLSIL.

The J gene is TRBJ2-3, the V gene TRBV28; 7 bases fit TRBD1. Germline lookup yields CDR1 MDHEN and CDR2 SYDVKM. The CDR3 has 14 residues. With V trimmed by 5 bases and J by 3 bases, 5 bases remained unmatched. DNA for the CDR3: TGTGCCAGCAGTAGGGGGCAGGAGACAGATACGCAGTATTTT. It specifies CASSRGQETDTQYF. The full variable domain, completed using reference TRBV28 and TRBJ2-3, is DVKVTQSSRYLVKRTGEKVFLECVQDMDHENMFWYRQDPGLGLRLIYFSYDVKMKEKGDIPEGYSVSREKKERFSLILESASTNQTSMYLCASSRGQETDTQYFGPGTRLTVL.

The rearrangement joins TRBV6-5 to TRBJ2-3; the D gene could be TRBD1 or TRBD2 (5 bases each). V was clipped by 0 bases and J by 1 base, with 8 bases between them. This CDR3 region has 15 residues. Germline assignment: CDR1 MNHEY and CDR2 SVGAGI. CDR3 sequence (DNA): TGTGCCAGCAGTTACTCGATGGGGGGCACAGATACGCAGTATTTT. As protein: CASSYSMGGTDTQYF.

The V gene is TRBV7-9, the J gene TRBJ2-7; 12 nucleotides line up with TRBD2. Germline V gene sequence: CDR1 SEHNR, CDR2 FQNEAQ (reference sequence). Unmatched junction bases numbered 9, after V lost 7 bases and J lost 5 bases. The CDR3 loop spans 15 amino acids. The CDR3 nucleotides are TGTGCCAGCATCCCTCTAGCGGGAGGGCTCGACGAGCAGTACTTC. It codes for CASIPLAGGLDEQYF.

This chain joins TRBV19 and TRBJ1-1; D not certain. Germline V CDR1 and CDR2: LNHDA, SQIVND (reference sequence). The CDR3 is 13 amino acids. Trimming left V 3 bases short and J 0 bases short, with 5 bases between. CDR3 sequence reads: CASSIPLNTEAFF. DNA for the CDR3: TGTGCCAGTAGTATCCCCTTGAACACTGAAGCTTTCTTT.

This clone occurred a few times. The V gene is TRBV2, the J gene TRBJ1-2; D gene unclear. This CDR3 is built from 12 residues. CDR1 is SNHLY, CDR2 FYNNEI, per germline. The V end was cut by 11 bases, the J end by 0 bases, with 10 bases between. DNA of the CDR3: TGTGCCTTGGGGAGCGCTAACTATGGCTACACCTTC. It translates to CALGSANYGYTF.

In nucleotides, the CDR3 is TGTGCCTGGGCCGGGGTGAACACCGGGGAGCTGTTTTTT. Translation gives CAWAGVNTGELFF. This chain connects TRBV30 to TRBJ2-2, with D possibly matching TRBD2 (5 bases). CDR1 and CDR2 from the germline V gene are GTSNPN and SVGIG (reference sequence). This CDR3 has 13 residues. Trimming stripped 5 bases from V and 1 base from J, with 8 bases between.

The chain employs TRBV12-5 and TRBJ1-3; unclear D gene. Germline values: CDR1 LGHNT, CDR2 FRNRAP. V lost 6 bases, J lost 7 bases, and 16 bases lay in between. The CDR3 contains 14 residues. The CDR3: CASGLEGRANTIYF. The CDR3 nucleotides are TGTGCTAGTGGGCTCGAGGGTAGGGCGAACACCATATATTTT. Full variable domain (missing parts from reference TRBV12-5 and TRBJ1-3): DARVTQTPRHKVTEMGQEVTMRCQPILGHNTVFWYRQTMMQGLELLAYFRNRAPLDDSGMPKDRFSAEMPDATLATLKIQPSEPRDSAVYFCASGLEGRANTIYFGEGSWLTVV.

The chain uses TRBV5-1 and TRBJ1-2; 7 nucleotides match TRBD1. Germline values: CDR1 SGHRS, CDR2 YFSETQ. CDR3 length: 17 amino acids. The V gene end was trimmed by 6 bases and the J gene end by 2 bases; junction bases not matched to a gene: 16. This CDR3 reads CASTRDGKGAGNYGYTF. DNA for the CDR3: TGCGCCAGCACCCGGGATGGAAAGGGGGCTGGGAACTATGGCTACACCTTC.

The chain joins TRBV7-9 to TRBJ2-7, with 12 bases fitting TRBD1. V trimming: 3 bases; J trimming: 2 bases; junction bases outside the gene matches: 14. The CDR3 runs 19 residues. Germline-derived CDR1 and CDR2 are SEHNR and FQNEAQ (reference sequence). The CDR3 region is CASSFGDGTGGFFPYEQYF. In DNA form, the CDR3 reads TGTGCCAGCAGCTTTGGAGACGGGACAGGGGGCTTTTTCCCCTACGAGCAGTACTTC.

The rearrangement uses TRBV6-1 and TRBJ2-1; 9 bases are a match to TRBD2. The V segment lost 3 bases and the J segment 8 bases; nucleotides outside the gene matches: 8. The CDR3 length is 15 residues. Germline CDR1 and CDR2: MNHNS and SASEGT. In DNA, the CDR3 is TGTGCCAGCAGTGAGACTAGCGGACCTCCGTATGAGCAGTTCTTC. Its protein is CASSETSGPPYEQFF.

V is TRBV4-2 and J is TRBJ2-5, with D perhaps TRBD2 (5 bases). The closer fit of TRBJ2-7 to the DNA end suggests the J call may be wrong. The CDR3 contains 15 residues. Germline loops: CDR1 LGHNA, CDR2 YNFKEQ. The CDR3 here is CASSRSEGTPYEQYF. The CDR3 DNA reads TGTGCCAGCAGCCGTTCCGAGGGCACCCCCTACGAGCAGTACTTC.

V is TRBV9 and J is TRBJ2-7; the D gene is possibly TRBD1 (5 bases). Deletions cut 3 bases from V and 3 bases from J, with 7 bases between. The CDR3 has 12 residues. The V gene's germline CDR1 is SGDLS and CDR2 YYNGEE. CDR3 region: CASSDDSYEQYF. In DNA form, the CDR3 reads TGTGCCAGCAGCGACGACAGCTACGAGCAGTACTTC.

The chain combines TRBV5-1 with TRBJ2-6; TRBD1 is a possible D gene (5 bases). The germline V gene encodes CDR1 SGHRS and CDR2 YFSETQ. This CDR3 spans 14 amino acids. Trimming pared 4 bases from V and 5 bases from J, leaving 10 bases between. In DNA, the CDR3 is TGCGCCAGCAGCAATGCAGGGAGGGCCAACGTCCTGACTTTC. Its protein is CASSNAGRANVLTF.

As for this clone: This specimen includes other DNA sequences encoding the same CDR3. The CDR3 DNA reads TGTGCCAGCAGTTTCCTAGCGGGCACAGATACGCAGTATTTT. This gives the protein CASSFLAGTDTQYF. This chain connects TRBV28 to TRBJ2-3; TRBD2 matches 7 bases. Germline assignment: CDR1 MDHEN and CDR2 SYDVKM. Unmatched junction bases numbered 1, after V lost 3 bases and J lost 1 base. The CDR3 has 14 amino acids.

The chain carries TRBV6-5 and TRBJ1-1; maybe TRBD1 (6 bases). The length of the CDR3 is 13 residues. The ends were cut back, 4 bases at V and 0 bases at J, with 6 bases in the middle. Germline loops: CDR1 MNHEY, CDR2 SVGAGI. CDR3 sequence reads: CASSWDMNTEAFF. The CDR3, as DNA: TGTGCCAGCAGTTGGGACATGAACACTGAAGCTTTCTTT.

This chain uses TRBV7-6 with TRBJ2-7; 8 bases are a match to TRBD2. Germline values: CDR1 SGHVS, CDR2 FNYEAQ. The CDR3 is 15 amino acids. Trimming removed 3 bases from V and 3 bases from J; junction bases left unmatched: 7. The CDR3 DNA reads TGTGCCAGCAGCTTTTCGGGGACTAGTGGCTACGAGCAGTACTTC. Translating it yields CASSFSGTSGYEQYF.

The chain employs TRBV9 and TRBJ1-4; D gene unclear. The CDR3 covers 15 residues. Trimming pared 4 bases from V and 2 bases from J, leaving 12 bases between. The germline V gene has CDR1 SGDLS and CDR2 YYNGEE. The CDR3 nucleotides read TGTGCCAGCAGCCGGGCGGGTGAGACTAATGAAAAACTGTTTTTT. Amino acid sequence: CASSRAGETNEKLFF.

The chain has TRBV11-2 and TRBJ2-2, with TRBD1 identical over 7 bases. The ends lost 2 bases at V and 6 bases at J; junction bases unmatched: 6. Germline loops: CDR1 SGHAT, CDR2 FQNNGV. CDR3 length: 15 amino acids. Here the CDR3 DNA reads TGTGCCAGCAGCTTATGGCGACAGGGTGCCGGGGAGCTGTTTTTT. Translating it yields CASSLWRQGAGELFF.

The chain has TRBV6-6 and TRBJ2-7; D remains ambiguous. This CDR3 spans 12 amino acids. V lost 2 bases and J 7 bases, leaving 9 bases between the germline ends. Germline CDR1 and CDR2: MNHNY and SVGAGI (reference sequence). The CDR3 region has the DNA TGTGCCAGCAGTTACATATGGAGTGAGCAGTACTTC. Translated: CASSYIWSEQYF.

This clone appeared a few times. The J gene is TRBJ1-5, the V gene TRBV6-5, with TRBD1 matching over 7 bases. Germline CDR1 MNHEY, CDR2 SVGAGI. J gave up 7 bases and V 2 bases, and 2 bases lay outside the gene matches. There are 13 residues in the CDR3. This chain's CDR3 is CASSYGTEQPQHF. CDR3 coding DNA: TGTGCCAGCAGTTACGGGACAGAACAGCCCCAGCATTTT.

This chain links TRBV19 with TRBJ2-1; possibly TRBD1 for D (6 bases). The CDR3 runs 14 residues. V was pared by 3 bases and J by 2 bases, with 8 bases between. The germline CDR1 and CDR2 sequences are LNHDA and SQIVND (reference sequence). CDR3 sequence reads: CASSIEGAYNEQFF. DNA of the CDR3: TGTGCCAGTAGTATTGAGGGGGCCTACAATGAGCAGTTCTTC.

The chain recombines TRBV2 with TRBJ2-3; D not resolved. Trimming removed 3 bases at V and 6 bases at J, with 7 bases between. The CDR3 contains 12 residues. CDR1 and CDR2 from the germline V gene are SNHLY and FYNNEI. DNA for the CDR3: TGTGCCAGCAGTGACCGTAGGGATACGCAGTATTTT. Its protein is CASSDRRDTQYF.

The rearrangement joins TRBV4-1 to TRBJ2-7, with a weak D call TRBD2 (6 bases). The CDR3 extends over 13 amino acids. CDR1 is MGHRA and CDR2 is YSYEKL in the germline V gene. V gave up 4 bases and J gave up 4 bases, with 11 bases separating them. In DNA, the CDR3 is TGCGCCAGCAGCCTAGCGGCCCATTACGAGCAGTACTTC. Protein sequence: CASSLAAHYEQYF.

The chain has TRBV4-1 and TRBJ1-1; D gene unclear. CDR1 and CDR2 from the germline V gene are MGHRA and YSYEKL. The CDR3 is 14 residues long. The V end lost 0 bases, the J end lost 8 bases, and 13 bases lay between the germline ends. The CDR3 DNA is TGCGCCAGCAGCCAAGATCTCCCTATAATCGAAGCTTTCTTT. Residues: CASSQDLPIIEAFF.

The chain joins TRBV2 to TRBJ2-7, with TRBD1 matching 10 bases. V was pared by 5 bases and J by 6 bases, with 10 bases of the junction left unmatched. Germline CDR1 is SNHLY and CDR2 is FYNNEI. This CDR3 has 15 residues. The CDR3 loop reads CASSPTTGTGAEQYF. Here the CDR3 DNA reads TGTGCCAGCAGTCCAACAACCGGGACAGGGGCCGAGCAGTACTTC.

Only one count was recorded for this clone. This chain connects TRBV5-1 to TRBJ2-1; D remains unclear. The germline V and J ends were trimmed by 1 base and 5 bases, with 10 bases remaining between them. Germline CDR1 and CDR2: SGHRS and YFSETQ. The length of the CDR3 is 14 residues. CDR3 region: CASSLNRNNNEQFF. CDR3 bases: TGCGCCAGCAGCTTGAATAGGAATAACAATGAGCAGTTCTTC.

The V gene is TRBV7-8, the J gene TRBJ1-2; a possible D gene is TRBD1 (5 bases). The germline V gene has CDR1 SGHVS and CDR2 FQNEAQ. The CDR3 has 15 residues. The germline V and J ends were trimmed by 6 bases and 5 bases, with 19 bases remaining between them. CDR3 sequence: CASSPSPGPGYGYTF. The CDR3 coding sequence is TGTGCCAGCAGTCCTAGCCCAGGGCCAGGATATGGCTACACCTTC.

This clone was recorded once. V is TRBV6-5 and J is TRBJ2-2; D call uncertain. Germline values: CDR1 MNHEY, CDR2 SVGAGI. This CDR3 spans 13 amino acids. V was pared by 1 base and J by 3 bases, with 3 bases between. The CDR3 sequence is CASSYFHTGELFF. As DNA, the CDR3 is TGTGCCAGCAGTTACTTCCACACCGGGGAGCTGTTTTTT.